This T cell receptor beta chain was captured in a study of healthy donors' naive CD4 and CD8 T cells. Each TCR library used around 500 ng of total RNA and a linear amplification protocol. Original processing notes: Sequencing covered under 85,000 rearranged alpha-chain transcripts across several healthy donors. Using its own MiXCR run on the reads, TCRdb lists one record per CDR3 protein. The V and J calls follow TCRdb's processing rather than the paper's. The sample has about 180,000 distinct CDR3 sequences; over 60% are singletons. Comment on this clonotype: The antigen is undetermined.

Whole-study results and caveats: CDR3 charge plus V and J genes appeared to account for 10% to 15% of CD4/CD8 variance. Naive CD4+ and CD8+ cells reportedly differed in usage of most V and J genes.

The CDR3 covers 13 residues. The V gene lost 3 bases and the J gene lost 8 bases, with 13 bases spanning the gap. From germline, CDR1 is LNHDA and CDR2 SQIVND (reference sequence). This sequence was found in a pool of human donors in good health; the sample pools cells from several healthy donors. The chain joins TRBV19 to TRBJ1-1; D is unclear. The sample comprised naive CD4+ and CD8+ T cells sorted from blood, pooled from several donors. For the CDR3, the DNA is TGTGCCAGTAGTATGGGGAGTCCGGGGGAAGCTTTCTTT. Its translation: CASSMGSPGEAFF.